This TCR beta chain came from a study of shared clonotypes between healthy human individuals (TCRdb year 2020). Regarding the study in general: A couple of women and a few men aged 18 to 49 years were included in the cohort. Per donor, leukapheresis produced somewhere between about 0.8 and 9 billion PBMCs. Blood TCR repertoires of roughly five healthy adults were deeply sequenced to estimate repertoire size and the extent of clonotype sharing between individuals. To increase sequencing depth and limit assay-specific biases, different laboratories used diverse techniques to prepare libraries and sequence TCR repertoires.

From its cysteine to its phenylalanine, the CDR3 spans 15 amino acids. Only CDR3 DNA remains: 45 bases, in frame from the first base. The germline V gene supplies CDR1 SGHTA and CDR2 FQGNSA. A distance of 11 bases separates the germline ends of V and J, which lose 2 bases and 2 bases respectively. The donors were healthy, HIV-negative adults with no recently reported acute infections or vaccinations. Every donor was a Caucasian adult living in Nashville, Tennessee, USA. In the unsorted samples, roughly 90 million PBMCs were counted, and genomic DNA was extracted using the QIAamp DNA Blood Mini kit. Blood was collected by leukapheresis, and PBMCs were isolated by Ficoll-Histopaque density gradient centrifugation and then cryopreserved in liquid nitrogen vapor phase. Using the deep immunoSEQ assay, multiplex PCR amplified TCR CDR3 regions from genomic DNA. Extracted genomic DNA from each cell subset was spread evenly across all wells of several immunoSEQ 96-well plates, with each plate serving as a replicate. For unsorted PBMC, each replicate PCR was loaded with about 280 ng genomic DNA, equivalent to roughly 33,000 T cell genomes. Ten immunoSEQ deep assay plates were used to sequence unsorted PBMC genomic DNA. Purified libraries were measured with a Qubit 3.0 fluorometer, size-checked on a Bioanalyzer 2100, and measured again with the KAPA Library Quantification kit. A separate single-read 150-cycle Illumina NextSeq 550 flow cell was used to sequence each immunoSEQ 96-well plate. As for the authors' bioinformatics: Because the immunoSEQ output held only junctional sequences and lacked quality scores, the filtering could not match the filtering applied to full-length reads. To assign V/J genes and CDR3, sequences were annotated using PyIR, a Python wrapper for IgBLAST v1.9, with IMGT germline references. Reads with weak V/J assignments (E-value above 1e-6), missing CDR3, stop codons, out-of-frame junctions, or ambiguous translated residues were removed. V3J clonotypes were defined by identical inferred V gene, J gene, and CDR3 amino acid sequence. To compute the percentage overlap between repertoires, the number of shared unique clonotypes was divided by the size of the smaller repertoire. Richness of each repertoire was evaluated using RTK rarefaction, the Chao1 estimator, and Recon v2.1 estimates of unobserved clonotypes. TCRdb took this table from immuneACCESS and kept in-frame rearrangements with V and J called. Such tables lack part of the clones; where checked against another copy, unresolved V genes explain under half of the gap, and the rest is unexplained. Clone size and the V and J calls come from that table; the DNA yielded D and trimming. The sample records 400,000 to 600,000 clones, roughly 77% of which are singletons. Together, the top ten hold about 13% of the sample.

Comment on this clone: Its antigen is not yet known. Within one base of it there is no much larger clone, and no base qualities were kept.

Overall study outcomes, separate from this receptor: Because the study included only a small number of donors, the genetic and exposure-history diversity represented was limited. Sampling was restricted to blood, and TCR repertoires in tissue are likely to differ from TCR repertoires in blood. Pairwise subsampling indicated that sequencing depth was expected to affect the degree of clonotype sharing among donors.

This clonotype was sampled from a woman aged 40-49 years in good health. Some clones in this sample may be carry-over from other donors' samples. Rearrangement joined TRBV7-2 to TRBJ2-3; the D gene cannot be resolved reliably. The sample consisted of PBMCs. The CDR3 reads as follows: CASSLLESNTDTQYF. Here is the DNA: TGTGCCAGCAGCTTATTAGAGTCCAACACAGATACGCAGTATTTT.